These 16 T cell receptor beta chains were sequenced from one sample in a study of blood T cell repertoires in COVID-19. The assay was immunoSEQ multiplex PCR, and TCRdb's table has in-frame clones only and misses some. This repertoire shows about 200,000 clones, approximately 90% found once; its top ten account for under 6.5%. Sequenced material: peripheral blood. Every receptor here comes from a man aged 35-49 years with active or convalescent COVID-19.

The V gene is TRBV6-5, the J gene TRBJ1-4; D not certain. Deletions cut 0 bases from V and 5 bases from J, with 13 bases between. The CDR3 loop spans 16 amino acids. The germline V gene encodes CDR1 MNHEY and CDR2 SVGAGI. The CDR3 DNA is TGTGCCAGCAGTTACTCGTTGTTCGGCGGGAATGAAAAACTGTTTTTT. Translation: CASSYSLFGGNEKLFF.

This chain links TRBV19 with TRBJ2-6; the match to TRBD1 covers 7 bases. The V and J ends lost 7 bases and 0 bases, in that order; junction bases with no gene match: 12. Germline V lookup: CDR1 LNHDA, CDR2 SQIVND (reference sequence). The CDR3 is 18 residues long. The CDR3 DNA sequence: TGTGCCAGTACCCTGACAGGGAAAACATACTCTGGGGCCAACGTCCTGACTTTC. This translates into CASTLTGKTYSGANVLTF.

J is TRBJ2-3 and V is TRBV19; D uncertain. Per germline, CDR1 LNHDA and CDR2 SQIVND (reference sequence). Trimming left V 5 bases short and J 0 bases short, with 12 bases between. The CDR3 extends over 15 amino acids. The CDR3 reads CASSDRHTSTDTQYF. In nucleotides, the CDR3 is TGTGCCAGTAGTGATAGACACACTAGCACAGATACGCAGTATTTT.

The chain links TRBV9 to TRBJ2-3; 7 bases are shared with TRBD2. The CDR3 is made up of 16 amino acids. Germline CDR1 and CDR2: SGDLS and YYNGEE. The trim removed 2 bases at V and 3 bases at J, leaving 9 bases unmatched. This CDR3 reads CASSVLAGEGTDTQYF. As DNA, the CDR3 is TGTGCCAGCAGCGTTTTGGCGGGGGAGGGGACAGATACGCAGTATTTT.

This clone was detected a few times. This chain links TRBV19 with TRBJ2-3; the match to TRBD2 covers 12 bases. The ends lost 0 bases at V and 5 bases at J; junction bases unmatched: 3. This CDR3 contains 16 residues. From germline, CDR1 is LNHDA and CDR2 SQIVND (reference sequence). In DNA, the CDR3 is TGTGCCAGTAGTATAGATCCGACTAGCGGGGGAGATACGCAGTATTTT. Its protein product is CASSIDPTSGGDTQYF.

The rearrangement links TRBV6-5 to TRBJ2-7, with 8 positions matching TRBD1. Germline assignment: CDR1 MNHEY and CDR2 SVGAGI. The CDR3 runs 15 residues. The V segment lost 7 bases and the J segment 10 bases; nucleotides outside the gene matches: 18. CDR3 protein: CASTNWGQATEEQYF. The CDR3 DNA reads TGTGCCAGCACGAACTGGGGACAGGCGACGGAGGAACAGTACTTC.

The chain carries TRBV7-7 and TRBJ2-1, with a tentative D call TRBD2 (5 bases). Trimming cost V 5 bases and J 7 bases, with 9 bases left between them. CDR3 length equals 12 residues. Looked up from germline, CDR1 is SSHAT and CDR2 is FNYEAQ (reference sequence). The CDR3 protein is CASSPPGNEQFF. The CDR3 DNA reads as TGTGCCAGCAGCCCGCCGGGAAATGAGCAGTTCTTC.

This rearrangement joins TRBV15 to TRBJ1-2; 8 bases are shared with TRBD1. The V gene end was trimmed by 3 bases and the J gene end by 4 bases; junction bases not matched to a gene: 10. The germline V gene encodes CDR1 LNHNV and CDR2 YYDKDF (reference sequence). There are 16 residues in the CDR3. In DNA form, the CDR3 reads TGTGCCACCAGCAGTCTTAAGCAGGGGGCAGGCTATGGCTACACCTTC. Translation gives CATSSLKQGAGYGYTF.

V usage is TRBV20-1 and J usage is TRBJ1-1, with D maybe TRBD1 (5 bases). The CDR3 consists of 11 residues. The V gene lost 6 bases and the J gene lost 5 bases, with 10 bases spanning the gap. Germline lookup yields CDR1 DFQATT and CDR2 SNEGSKA (reference sequence). CDR3 coding DNA: TGCAGTGCCGCGGGGGAAACTGAAGCTTTCTTT. This sequence encodes CSAAGETEAFF.

This chain links TRBV25-1 with TRBJ1-2, with 7 bases identical to TRBD1. The CDR3 has 15 amino acids. The J segment lost 4 bases and the V segment lost 4 bases, leaving 9 bases of the junction unmatched. CDR1 MGHDK and CDR2 SYGVNS come from the germline V gene. The CDR3 nucleotides are TGTGCCAGCAGTGCCCCCAGGACAGGCGGCTATGGCTACACCTTC. This translates into CASSAPRTGGYGYTF.

As to this clone: This same CDR3 is encoded by further DNA sequences in the sample. This rearrangement joins TRBV5-4 to TRBJ1-2, with TRBD1 identical over 10 bases. The J segment lost 5 bases and the V segment lost 4 bases, leaving 11 bases of the junction unmatched. The CDR3 contains 16 residues. CDR1 is SGHNT, CDR2 YYREEE, per germline (reference sequence). The DNA of the CDR3 is TGTGCCAGCAGCCCAAATCCAGGACAGGGGGGATATGGCTACACCTTC. It specifies CASSPNPGQGGYGYTF.

V gene TRBV6-9 combines with J gene TRBJ2-2; 10 bases agree with TRBD2. CDR3 size: 15 residues. V shed 5 bases and J 0 bases; nucleotides not matched to a gene: 0. CDR1 MNHGY and CDR2 SVAAGI come from the germline V gene. CDR3 in amino acids: CASSTSGANTGELFF. The CDR3 coding sequence is TGTGCCAGCAGTACTAGCGGGGCGAACACCGGGGAGCTGTTTTTT.

The chain has TRBV2 and TRBJ1-1, with D possibly matching TRBD1 (5 bases). The CDR3 length is 15 residues. Germline CDR1 reads SNHLY; CDR2 reads FYNNEI. Trimming took off 7 bases at V and 4 bases at J, with 19 bases between the two ends. CDR3 coding DNA: TGTGCCAGCACCGAACTGCGGGGGGGTGGCACTGAAGCTTTCTTT. Translation gives CASTELRGGGTEAFF. Full variable domain (rest looked up from reference TRBV2 and TRBJ1-1): EPEVTQTPSHQVTQMGQEVILRCVPISNHLYFYWYRQILGQKVEFLVSFYNNEISEKSEIFDDQFSVERPDGSNFTLKIRSTKLEDSAMYFCASTELRGGGTEAFFGQGTRLTVV.

J is TRBJ2-7 and V is TRBV5-1; D gene unclear. This CDR3 has 13 residues. Trimming took 4 bases from V and 5 from J, leaving 13 bases between them. The V gene's germline CDR1 is SGHRS and CDR2 YFSETQ. CDR3 nucleotide sequence: TGCGCCAGCAGCCCGGAAGCGAACCACGAGCAGTACTTC. This gives the protein CASSPEANHEQYF.

The chain employs TRBV19 and TRBJ2-7; 8 bases agree with TRBD1. CDR3 length: 15 amino acids. V shed 4 bases and J 6 bases; nucleotides not matched to a gene: 11. The V gene's germline CDR1 is LNHDA and CDR2 SQIVND (reference sequence). The CDR3 region has the DNA TGTGCCAGTAGTAATATCCGGACAGGGAGGCGCGAGCAGTACTTC. It yields the protein CASSNIRTGRREQYF. Together with reference TRBV19 and TRBJ2-7, the CDR3 gives the full variable domain: DGGITQSPKYLFRKEGQNVTLSCEQNLNHDAMYWYRQDPGQGLRLIYYSQIVNDFQKGDIAEGYSVSREKKESFPLTVTSAQKNPTAFYLCASSNIRTGRREQYFGPGTRLTVT.

The rearrangement uses TRBV11-2 and TRBJ2-7; D may be TRBD2 (5 bases). Trimming cost V 3 bases and J 3 bases, with 12 bases left between them. The CDR3 has 14 residues. CDR1 and CDR2 from the germline V gene are SGHAT and FQNNGV. The CDR3 protein is CASSFERTVYEQYF. The CDR3 nucleotides are TGTGCCAGCAGCTTCGAGCGGACCGTCTACGAGCAGTACTTC.